The 21 T cell receptor beta chains presented below share a single source sample, sequenced in a study of T cell responses to AZD1222 COVID-19 vaccine. The protocol was immunoSEQ multiplex PCR, while the TCRdb copy is restricted to in-frame clones and leaves out a portion. This sample carries tens of thousands of clones, roughly 85% of them seen once, and the ten largest clones take about 13%. The source was peripheral blood, collected on day 0 of AZD1222 vaccination. These receptors were obtained from an adult in good health.

The rearrangement links TRBV10-3 to TRBJ1-1; D not certain. V lost 6 bases to trimming and J lost 6 bases, with 17 bases between them. The CDR3 is made up of 14 amino acids. Germline V gene data show CDR1 as ENHRY and CDR2 as SYGVKD. The CDR3 coding sequence is TGTGCCATCAGAGGGAACTCAATAAACGCTGAAGCTTTCTTT. Its protein is CAIRGNSINAEAFF.

This clone has just one count. The chain couples TRBV6-2 or TRBV6-3 to TRBJ1-1, with D possibly matching TRBD1 (6 bases). The germline V gene has CDR1 MNHEY and CDR2 SVGEGT. V lost 4 bases and J 1 base, leaving 7 bases between the germline ends. The CDR3 length is 13 residues. The CDR3 is CASSSGANTEAFF. DNA for the CDR3: TGTGCCAGCAGTTCGGGGGCGAACACTGAAGCTTTCTTT.

V gene TRBV18 combines with J gene TRBJ2-7; D possibly corresponds to TRBD1 (5 bases). V gave up 5 bases and J gave up 7 bases, with 9 bases separating them. In germline, CDR1 is KGHSH, CDR2 LQKENI. CDR3 size: 11 residues. The CDR3 coding sequence is TGTGCCAGCTCATGGGGCGGAGAGCAGTACTTC. This sequence encodes CASSWGGEQYF.

This chain links TRBV11-2 with TRBJ2-3; TRBD2 matches 9 bases. Germline CDR1 reads SGHAT; CDR2 reads FQNNGV. The CDR3 totals 13 residues. V lost 7 bases, J lost 4 bases, and 3 bases stayed unmatched. CDR3 coding DNA: TGTGCCAGCATTCGCGGGGGGGCAGATACGCAGTATTTT. It is translated as CASIRGGADTQYF.

The CDR3 DNA follows: TGTGCCAGCAGCCCATACTCCCAGGGGGCCTGGGCTTTCTTT. This sequence encodes CASSPYSQGAWAFF. This chain connects TRBV3-1 (or the pseudogene TRBV3-2) to TRBJ1-1; 8 bases fit TRBD1. CDR1 is LGHDT, CDR2 YNNKEL, per germline (reference sequence). After removal of 4 bases from V and 11 bases from J, the junction contained 12 bases not matched to a gene. The CDR3 sequence is 14 residues long.

The CDR3 loop is CAISGVANEKLFF. CDR3 nucleotide sequence: TGTGCCATCAGCGGGGTAGCTAATGAAAAACTGTTTTTT. The chain uses TRBV10-3 and TRBJ1-4; the D is unclear. Germline CDR1 and CDR2: ENHRY and SYGVKD. This CDR3 is 13 amino acids long. V was trimmed by 6 bases and J by 3 bases, leaving 8 bases between them.

A single count supports this clone. This chain uses TRBV7-2 with TRBJ2-3; D possibly corresponds to TRBD1 (6 bases). Germline CDR1 SGHTA, CDR2 FQGNSA. The CDR3 runs to 15 residues. V lost 5 bases and J lost 2, with 14 bases in between. The CDR3 loop reads CASSPQTGLTDTQYF. The DNA for the CDR3 is TGTGCCAGCAGCCCGCAGACAGGACTCACAGATACGCAGTATTTT.

V gene TRBV9 combines with J gene TRBJ2-3; maybe TRBD2 (6 bases). From germline, CDR1 is SGDLS and CDR2 YYNGEE. With 0 bases removed from V and 1 base from J, the gap between germline ends came to 9 bases. The CDR3 extends over 15 amino acids. This CDR3 reads CASSVVASGTDTQYF. The CDR3 DNA is TGTGCCAGCAGCGTAGTAGCTAGCGGCACAGATACGCAGTATTTT.

The chain is built from TRBV7-3 and TRBJ2-5; 10 nucleotides match TRBD1. The germline V gene has CDR1 SGHTA and CDR2 FQGTGA. After removal of 8 bases from V and 7 bases from J, the junction contained 7 bases not matched to a gene. The CDR3 sequence is 13 residues long. The CDR3 spells CASASGTGVTQYF. The CDR3 nucleotides are TGTGCCAGCGCCTCAGGGACAGGGGTGACCCAGTACTTC.

This chain joins TRBV7-3 and TRBJ2-3; D might be TRBD1 or TRBD2, each matching 6 bases. The CDR3 contains 14 residues. Germline CDR1 and CDR2: SGHTA and FQGTGA. V was cut by 5 bases and J by 5 bases, with 14 bases left in between. The CDR3 is CASSPFGGGDTQYF. The CDR3 region has the DNA TGTGCCAGCAGCCCATTCGGAGGGGGAGATACGCAGTATTTT.

The V and J genes are TRBV19 and TRBJ2-7, with 7 positions matching TRBD1. Germline V gene sequence: CDR1 LNHDA, CDR2 SQIVND (reference sequence). J gave up 0 bases and V 7 bases, and 6 bases lay outside the gene matches. CDR3 length equals 14 residues. Here the CDR3 DNA reads TGTGCCAGTAAGGCACAGGGGTTCTCCTACGAGCAGTACTTC. The encoded protein is CASKAQGFSYEQYF.

The gene calls are TRBV28 and TRBJ1-2, with D possibly matching TRBD1 (5 bases). V lost 6 bases and J 4 bases, leaving 9 bases between the germline ends. Per the germline V gene, CDR1 is MDHEN and CDR2 is SYDVKM. This CDR3 is built from 12 residues. CDR3 residues: CASRVQGYGYTF. The CDR3 bases are TGTGCCAGCAGGGTCCAGGGCTATGGCTACACCTTC.

The V call is TRBV27, the J call TRBJ1-2, with a tentative D call TRBD1 (6 bases). CDR1 and CDR2 from the germline V gene are MNHEY and SMNVEV (reference sequence). This CDR3 comprises 15 residues. Deletions cut 6 bases from V and 4 bases from J, with 18 bases between. CDR3 sequence: CASSRGGGSIYGYTF. The CDR3 DNA is TGTGCCAGCAGCAGAGGGGGAGGATCCATCTATGGCTACACCTTC.

The chain recombines TRBV11-3 with TRBJ1-5; TRBD1 matches at 7 bases. This CDR3 spans 17 amino acids. J lost 7 bases, V lost 7 bases, and 19 bases had no gene match. CDR1 and CDR2 from the germline V gene are SGHNT and YENEEA. CDR3 nucleotide sequence: TGTGCCAGCACCACTATCCCCAATCACAGGGGTAGACAGCCCCAGCATTTT. It yields the protein CASTTIPNHRGRQPQHF.

V usage is TRBV20-1 and J usage is TRBJ1-1, with D possibly TRBD1 on 5 matching bases. Deletions cut 3 bases from V and 0 bases from J, with 14 bases between. This CDR3 contains 15 residues. Per the germline V gene, CDR1 is DFQATT and CDR2 is SNEGSKA (reference sequence). CDR3 sequence reads: CSASVAAGLNTEAFF. As DNA, the CDR3 is TGCAGTGCTAGTGTGGCGGCAGGGTTGAACACTGAAGCTTTCTTT.

The chain couples TRBV6-5 to TRBJ1-5, with D unclear. In germline, CDR1 is MNHEY, CDR2 SVGAGI. CDR3 length: 15 amino acids. V lost 6 bases and J 0 bases, leaving 12 bases between the germline ends. The CDR3 protein is CASRVTHDSNQPQHF. The CDR3 DNA reads as TGTGCCAGCAGGGTGACTCACGATAGCAATCAGCCCCAGCATTTT.

The V and J genes are TRBV27 and TRBJ2-7, with 8 nucleotides matching TRBD1. The V and J ends lost 2 bases and 5 bases, in that order; junction bases with no gene match: 8. CDR1 is MNHEY and CDR2 is SMNVEV in the germline V gene (reference sequence). CDR3 length equals 15 residues. This CDR3 reads CASSLPGQGRNEQYF. The CDR3 region has the DNA TGTGCCAGCAGTTTACCCGGACAGGGCAGAAACGAGCAGTACTTC.

This chain links TRBV7-2 with TRBJ1-4; 8 positions match TRBD1. There are 14 residues in the CDR3. With V trimmed by 3 bases and J by 13 bases, 10 bases remained unmatched. Germline V gene lookup returns CDR1 SGHTA and CDR2 FQGNSA. The CDR3 DNA reads TGTGCCAGCAGCTTCTCCGGACAGGGCCAACGACTGTTTTTT. Protein product: CASSFSGQGQRLFF.

This clone occurred a few times. The chain recombines TRBV9 with TRBJ1-4, with 7 bases that match TRBD1. The CDR3 is 16 amino acids. With 5 bases clipped from V and 7 bases from J, the junction kept 14 bases outside the gene matches. Per the germline V gene, CDR1 is SGDLS and CDR2 is YYNGEE. The CDR3 DNA follows: TGTGCCAGCAGGCCCGAAGAGGCAGGGGGGACTGAAAAACTGTTTTTT. Encoded protein: CASRPEEAGGTEKLFF.

This clone was observed a handful of times. The rearrangement uses TRBV7-3 and TRBJ1-1, with D maybe TRBD1 (5 bases). The CDR3 is 15 residues long. Germline V gene lookup returns CDR1 SGHTA and CDR2 FQGTGA. Trimming pared 2 bases from V and 1 base from J, leaving 11 bases between. The CDR3 reads CASSLGGLTNTEAFF. The CDR3 coding sequence is TGTGCCAGCAGCTTAGGGGGACTGACGAACACTGAAGCTTTCTTT.

The chain couples TRBV25-1 to TRBJ1-2; D is unclear. The CDR3 loop spans 14 amino acids. The germline V and J ends were trimmed by 5 bases and 7 bases, with 17 bases remaining between them. CDR1 and CDR2 from the germline V gene are MGHDK and SYGVNS. CDR3 bases: TGTGCCAGCAGTTCGACGAGAACGGGTGGTGGCTACACCTTC. Translated: CASSSTRTGGGYTF.